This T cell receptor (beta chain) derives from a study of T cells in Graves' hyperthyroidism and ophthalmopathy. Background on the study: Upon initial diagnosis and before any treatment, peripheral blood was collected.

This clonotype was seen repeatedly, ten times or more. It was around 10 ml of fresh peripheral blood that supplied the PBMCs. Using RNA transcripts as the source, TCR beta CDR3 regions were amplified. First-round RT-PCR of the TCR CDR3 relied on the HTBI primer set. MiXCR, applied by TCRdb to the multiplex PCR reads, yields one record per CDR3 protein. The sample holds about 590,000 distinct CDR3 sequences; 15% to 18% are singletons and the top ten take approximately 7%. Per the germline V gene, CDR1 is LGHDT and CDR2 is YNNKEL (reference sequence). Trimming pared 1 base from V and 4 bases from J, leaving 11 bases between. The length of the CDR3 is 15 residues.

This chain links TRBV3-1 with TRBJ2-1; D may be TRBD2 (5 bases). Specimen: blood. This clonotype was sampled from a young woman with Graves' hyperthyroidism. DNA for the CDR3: TGTGCCAGCAGCCAAGGGGCGCGGGCTTACAATGAGCAGTTCTTC. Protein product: CASSQGARAYNEQFF.